The next 30 T cell receptor beta chains were all read from a single sample in a study of blood T cell repertoires in COVID-19. Sequenced by immunoSEQ multiplex PCR; TCRdb stores in-frame clones only, minus some. This table holds some 260,000 clones, around 88% found once. The source material was PBMCs or T cells enriched from blood (not recorded which). All receptors come from a man aged 40-49 years who had recovered from COVID-19.

This clone came up once. This rearrangement joins TRBV7-8 to TRBJ2-5; D gene ambiguous. This CDR3 has 13 residues. Germline V lookup: CDR1 SGHVS, CDR2 FQNEAQ. V lost 1 base and J 5 bases, leaving 8 bases between the germline ends. In DNA form, the CDR3 reads TGTGCCAGCAGCTTAGGCAACGGGGAGACCCAGTACTTC. Its translation is CASSLGNGETQYF.

Concerning this clone itself: This sample includes further DNA sequences coding for the same CDR3. This chain links TRBV6-5 with TRBJ2-7; perhaps TRBD1 as D (6 bases). This CDR3 has 14 residues. Germline assignment: CDR1 MNHEY and CDR2 SVGAGI. The V end lost 4 bases, the J end lost 3 bases, and 13 bases lay between the germline ends. CDR3 DNA: TGTGCCAGCAGTTCTTTGACAGGTGGCTACGAGCAGTACTTC. It specifies CASSSLTGGYEQYF.

CDR3 DNA: TGTGCCAGCAGCTTAACGTCTGGACACCCTAGCAATCAGCCCCAGCATTTT. Translation gives CASSLTSGHPSNQPQHF. The chain uses TRBV7-9 and TRBJ1-5; weak D call: TRBD1 (5 bases). Between the trimmed V and J ends, which lost 2 bases and 0 bases, there was a span of 14 bases. The germline V gene encodes CDR1 SEHNR and CDR2 FQNEAQ (reference sequence). The CDR3 sequence is 17 residues long.

The rearrangement uses TRBV7-6 and TRBJ2-3, with 8 bases aligning to TRBD2. The CDR3 runs 14 residues. V was pared by 5 bases and J by 4 bases, with 5 bases of the junction left unmatched. From germline, CDR1 is SGHVS and CDR2 FNYEAQ. The CDR3, as DNA: TGTGCCAGCAGCCAAGCCGGGGGGGCAGATACGCAGTATTTT. As protein: CASSQAGGADTQYF.

The chain has TRBV18 and TRBJ2-3; no definite D call. Germline V gene data show CDR1 as KGHSH and CDR2 as LQKENI. The ends were cut back, 6 bases at V and 4 bases at J, with 17 bases in the middle. CDR3 length: 15 amino acids. The CDR3 DNA reads as TGTGCCAGCTCGCTGACAAAAACTTGGGCAGATACGCAGTATTTT. This sequence encodes CASSLTKTWADTQYF.

The J gene is TRBJ2-1, the V gene TRBV3-1 (or the pseudogene TRBV3-2), with TRBD2 matching 15 bases. Germline CDR1 and CDR2: LGHDT and YNNKEL (reference sequence). CDR3 length: 15 residues. With V trimmed by 0 bases and J by 9 bases, 0 bases remained unmatched. The CDR3 region is CASSQEGLAGGEQFF. The CDR3 nucleotides read TGTGCCAGCAGCCAAGAGGGACTAGCGGGAGGTGAGCAGTTCTTC.

The rearrangement joins TRBV29-1 to TRBJ2-3; 11 nucleotides match TRBD2. V shed 6 bases and J 8 bases; nucleotides not matched to a gene: 7. The CDR3 runs 13 residues. CDR1 and CDR2 (germline): SQVTM, ANQGSEA. The CDR3 DNA sequence: TGCAGCGTATCACTAGCGGGAGAGGGTACGCAGTATTTT. As protein: CSVSLAGEGTQYF.

This clone came up a few times. The chain recombines TRBV7-9 with TRBJ1-1, with D perhaps matching TRBD1 (5 bases). CDR1 SEHNR and CDR2 FQNEAQ come from the germline V gene (reference sequence). The CDR3 is made up of 15 amino acids. Trimming left V 0 bases short and J 7 bases short, with 15 bases between. The CDR3 protein is CASSLAPLATVEAFF. CDR3 coding DNA: TGTGCCAGCAGCTTAGCGCCTCTTGCGACAGTTGAAGCTTTCTTT.

The chain carries TRBV7-9 and TRBJ2-7; tentative D call: TRBD1 (6 bases). Germline V CDR1 and CDR2: SEHNR, FQNEAQ (reference sequence). The CDR3 is 16 amino acids. The V gene lost 2 bases and the J gene lost 1 base, with 15 bases spanning the gap. The CDR3 bases are TGTGCCAGCAGCTTAATTAAGGGGGAGAAGTCCTACGAGCAGTACTTC. This gives the protein CASSLIKGEKSYEQYF. Based on the CDR3 plus reference TRBV7-9 and TRBJ2-7, the full variable domain is DTGVSQNPRHKITKRGQNVTFRCDPISEHNRLYWYRQTLGQGPEFLTYFQNEAQLEKSRLLSDRFSAERPKGSFSTLEIQRTEQGDSAMYLCASSLIKGEKSYEQYFGPGTRLTVT.

The rearrangement links TRBV5-4 to TRBJ2-7, with 9 bases lining up with TRBD2. Trimming cost V 3 bases and J 2 bases; bases outside gene matches: 6. The CDR3 is 15 residues long. The germline V gene has CDR1 SGHNT and CDR2 YYREEE (reference sequence). For the CDR3, the DNA is TGTGCCAGCAGCTCTGGGGCGGGAGGGGCCTACGAGCAGTACTTC. Residues: CASSSGAGGAYEQYF.

This clone was detected a few times. This sequence joins TRBV9 and TRBJ1-6, with TRBD1 matching 7 bases. The CDR3 sequence is 15 residues long. CDR1 and CDR2 (germline): SGDLS, YYNGEE. J was trimmed by 7 bases and V by 3 bases; bases with no gene match: 7. The CDR3 DNA reads as TGTGCCAGCAGCGCCACACAGGGGTCCAATTCACCCCTCCACTTT. This encodes CASSATQGSNSPLHF.

The chain has TRBV2 and TRBJ2-7; D might be TRBD1 (6 bases). Looked up from germline, CDR1 is SNHLY and CDR2 is FYNNEI. The CDR3 has 13 residues. The germline V and J ends were trimmed by 7 bases and 3 bases, with 13 bases remaining between them. CDR3 amino acids: CASTHSQGYEQYF. The CDR3 DNA reads as TGTGCCAGCACCCACTCACAGGGCTACGAGCAGTACTTC.

The chain carries TRBV28 and TRBJ2-5; the match to TRBD1 covers 10 bases. CDR3 length: 16 residues. J lost 4 bases, V lost 6 bases, and 11 bases had no gene match. Germline-derived CDR1 and CDR2 are MDHEN and SYDVKM. CDR3 sequence (DNA): TGTGCCAGCAGCAGTAGACAGGGGGCGAGTCGAGAGACCCAGTACTTC. It codes for CASSSRQGASRETQYF.

The chain links TRBV27 to TRBJ1-2, with 8 bases fitting TRBD1. CDR3 length: 14 amino acids. Germline trimming cut 0 bases from V and 3 bases from J; bases unmatched to any gene: 0. Germline V CDR1 and CDR2: MNHEY, SMNVEV (reference sequence). The CDR3 reads CASSLSTGDYGYTF. The CDR3 bases are TGTGCCAGCAGTTTATCGACAGGGGACTATGGCTACACCTTC.

V gene TRBV28 combines with J gene TRBJ1-5; the match to TRBD1 covers 11 bases. This CDR3 contains 17 residues. The V segment lost 2 bases and the J segment 5 bases; nucleotides outside the gene matches: 8. CDR1 is MDHEN, CDR2 SYDVKM, per germline. The CDR3 loop reads CASSLRMGQGEDQPQHF. CDR3 coding DNA: TGTGCCAGCAGTTTAAGAATGGGACAGGGGGAAGATCAGCCCCAGCATTTT.

The chain carries TRBV7-9 and TRBJ1-1; D is unclear. CDR1 and CDR2 from the germline V gene are SEHNR and FQNEAQ (reference sequence). Trimming removed 2 bases at V and 6 bases at J, with 7 bases between. The CDR3 contains 12 residues. The CDR3 DNA reads TGTGCCAGCAGCTTACGACTTGCTGAAGCTTTCTTT. Translated, it gives CASSLRLAEAFF.

The rearrangement links TRBV11-2 to TRBJ2-3, with D possibly matching TRBD2 (5 bases). V lost 7 bases to trimming and J lost 2 bases, with 10 bases between them. This CDR3 has 13 amino acids. Germline assignment: CDR1 SGHAT and CDR2 FQNNGV. CDR3 DNA sequence: TGTGCCAGCACATGGGGAGCCACAGATACGCAGTATTTT. Its translation: CASTWGATDTQYF.

This clone was recorded a few times. The rearrangement links TRBV7-6 to TRBJ2-3, with D possibly matching TRBD1 (6 bases). V lost 5 bases to trimming and J lost 4 bases, with 22 bases between them. The CDR3 is 17 residues long. Looked up from germline, CDR1 is SGHVS and CDR2 is FNYEAQ. Here the CDR3 DNA reads TGTGCCAGCAGCCACGAAAAGGACAGATACCCATCAGATACGCAGTATTTT. Protein sequence: CASSHEKDRYPSDTQYF.

The rearrangement links TRBV6-1 to TRBJ2-1; D might be TRBD1 (5 bases). Trimming took off 2 bases at V and 5 bases at J, with 13 bases between the two ends. This CDR3 spans 15 amino acids. CDR1 and CDR2 from the germline V gene are MNHNS and SASEGT. CDR3 bases: TGTGCCAGCAGTGAATGGGCAGGGATTAACAATGAGCAGTTCTTC. Translated, it gives CASSEWAGINNEQFF.

CDR3 sequence reads: CASTVMGRGSYEQYF. The DNA of the CDR3 is TGTGCCAGTACCGTGATGGGGCGGGGATCCTACGAGCAGTACTTC. The chain recombines TRBV2 with TRBJ2-7, with D possibly matching TRBD2 (6 bases). CDR1 SNHLY and CDR2 FYNNEI come from the germline V gene. V gave up 9 bases and J gave up 1 base, with 19 bases separating them. The CDR3 covers 15 residues.

The J gene is TRBJ1-5, the V gene TRBV10-3; 9 positions agree with TRBD1. After removal of 0 bases from V and 4 bases from J, the junction contained 7 bases not matched to a gene. Looked up from germline, CDR1 is ENHRY and CDR2 is SYGVKD. There are 17 residues in the CDR3. The CDR3 loop is CAISESTGTGPNQPQHF. DNA of the CDR3: TGTGCCATCAGTGAGTCGACCGGGACAGGGCCTAATCAGCCCCAGCATTTT.

The chain combines TRBV30 with TRBJ1-2; D is uncertain. The germline CDR1 and CDR2 sequences are GTSNPN and SVGIG (reference sequence). This CDR3 is 14 amino acids long. Deletions cut 2 bases from V and 0 bases from J, with 10 bases between. The CDR3 sequence: CAWSPTAANYGYTF. The CDR3, as DNA: TGTGCCTGGAGTCCCACAGCCGCTAACTATGGCTACACCTTC. The whole variable domain, filled in from reference TRBV30 and TRBJ1-2, reads SQTIHQWPATLVQPVGSPLSLECTVEGTSNPNLYWYRQAAGRGLQLLFYSVGIGQISSEVPQNLSASRPQDRQFILSSKKLLLSDSGFYLCAWSPTAANYGYTFGSGTRLTVV.

This sequence joins TRBV7-3 and TRBJ2-3; no definite D call. Trimming removed 4 bases at V and 0 bases at J, with 8 bases between. Germline-derived CDR1 and CDR2 are SGHTA and FQGTGA. The CDR3 loop spans 14 amino acids. CDR3 sequence (DNA): TGTGCCAGCAGCTCTCCCGGGAGCACAGATACGCAGTATTTT. Protein: CASSSPGSTDTQYF.

This chain links TRBV19 with TRBJ2-1, with 8 bases lining up with TRBD1. The CDR3 length is 16 residues. Germline assignment: CDR1 LNHDA and CDR2 SQIVND (reference sequence). V dropped 4 bases and J dropped 6; count of bases not matched to a gene: 11. This CDR3 is CASSTPSGTGTNEQFF. The CDR3 DNA sequence: TGTGCCAGTAGTACACCCTCCGGGACAGGTACCAATGAGCAGTTCTTC.

The V gene is TRBV5-6, the J gene TRBJ2-1; no clear D. The CDR3 totals 16 residues. CDR1 and CDR2 from the germline V gene are SGHDT and YYEEEE. V dropped 4 bases and J dropped 0 bases, with 14 bases sitting between them. This CDR3 is CASSTPRLSSYNEQFF. The CDR3 coding sequence is TGTGCCAGCAGCACCCCCCGTTTGAGCTCCTACAATGAGCAGTTCTTC.

This clone appeared once. This rearrangement joins TRBV27 to TRBJ1-1, with 7 bases matching TRBD1. V lost 2 bases, J lost 5 bases, and 5 bases stayed unmatched. CDR3 length equals 14 residues. Germline V lookup: CDR1 MNHEY, CDR2 SMNVEV (reference sequence). CDR3 sequence: CASSLIRDSTEAFF. CDR3 in DNA: TGTGCCAGCAGTTTAATCCGGGACAGTACTGAAGCTTTCTTT.

This clone was picked up a small number of times. V usage is TRBV5-4 and J usage is TRBJ1-5; TRBD1 might be the D (6 bases). CDR1 and CDR2 (germline): SGHNT, YYREEE (reference sequence). There are 15 residues in the CDR3. With 0 bases removed from V and 5 bases from J, the gap between germline ends came to 12 bases. The CDR3 region is CASSLDGRGDQPQHF. The CDR3 DNA reads TGTGCCAGCAGCTTGGATGGCAGGGGCGATCAGCCCCAGCATTTT.

The chain has TRBV9 and TRBJ1-3, with TRBD1 matching 7 bases. The CDR3 has 16 residues. Trimming removed 4 bases from V and 4 bases from J; junction bases left unmatched: 11. Germline values: CDR1 SGDLS, CDR2 YYNGEE. The CDR3 DNA follows: TGTGCCAGCAGCTTCAGACAGGGATCGGCCGGAAACACCATATATTTT. Translated: CASSFRQGSAGNTIYF.

V and J are TRBV19 and TRBJ1-5; no clear D. The CDR3 consists of 12 residues. The V gene's germline CDR1 is LNHDA and CDR2 SQIVND (reference sequence). Trimming removed 3 bases from V and 11 bases from J, with 11 bases in between. The CDR3 protein is CASSIGPGTQHF. The CDR3 nucleotides read TGTGCCAGTAGTATCGGACCGGGGACCCAGCATTTT.

The rearrangement links TRBV27 to TRBJ2-1; the match to TRBD2 covers 14 bases. The CDR3 has 18 residues. CDR1 and CDR2 from the germline V gene are MNHEY and SMNVEV (reference sequence). Trimming removed 3 bases from V and 5 bases from J; junction bases left unmatched: 9. The CDR3 loop reads CASSLRSGTSGRNNEQFF. In nucleotides, the CDR3 is TGTGCCAGCAGTTTGCGTTCCGGGACTAGCGGGAGAAACAATGAGCAGTTCTTC.